These 31 T cell receptor beta chains share one sample of origin, sequenced in a study of CD8 T cells in ankylosing spondylitis. MiXCR, applied by TCRdb to the 5' RACE reads, yields one record per CDR3 protein. The data show some 130,000 distinct CDR3 sequences, 5.5% to 7.5% seen once. The sequenced sample was blood, either unsorted or a sorted T cell fraction (not recorded which). The receptor set was obtained from a female donor with ankylosing spondylitis or in good health (not recorded which).

The table lists this clonotype with many counts. The chain uses TRBV20-1 and TRBJ1-1; D possibly corresponds to TRBD1 (6 bases). Germline CDR1 DFQATT, CDR2 SNEGSKA (reference sequence). The CDR3 totals 16 residues. Trimming stripped 0 bases from V and 4 bases from J, with 18 bases between. This CDR3 reads CSARDIWGGLSTEAFF. DNA of the CDR3: TGCAGTGCTAGAGATATTTGGGGGGGGCTTAGCACTGAAGCTTTCTTT.

This clonotype was observed at least ten times. This chain uses TRBV6-2 or TRBV6-3 with TRBJ1-1; no reliable D call. Germline CDR1 reads MNHEY; CDR2 reads SVGEGT. CDR3 length: 12 residues. Between the trimmed V and J ends, which lost 2 bases and 4 bases, there was a span of 5 bases. CDR3 amino acids: CASSYVITEAFF. The DNA for the CDR3 is TGTGCCAGCAGTTACGTGATCACTGAAGCTTTCTTT.

This clonotype was recorded at least ten times. The rearrangement joins TRBV5-1 to TRBJ2-1, with 10 bases lining up with TRBD1. The junction had 6 bases not matched to a gene; V was cut back by 6 bases and J by 3 bases. Germline values: CDR1 SGHRS, CDR2 YFSETQ. The CDR3 has 15 amino acids. For the CDR3, the DNA is TGCGCCAGCAAGTCTGGGACAGGGGACTACAATGAGCAGTTCTTC. This codes for CASKSGTGDYNEQFF.

This clonotype has a count of ten or more. The chain carries TRBV7-9 and TRBJ2-1; weak D call: TRBD2 (6 bases). CDR1 and CDR2 from the germline V gene are SEHNR and FQNEAQ (reference sequence). This CDR3 comprises 16 residues. Trimming left V 6 bases short and J 4 bases short, with 19 bases between. The DNA for the CDR3 is TGTGCCAGCAGGCACCAGAGCCTAGCGCAATACAATGAGCAGTTCTTC. Translating it yields CASRHQSLAQYNEQFF.

This clonotype has at least ten counts. V gene TRBV4-1 combines with J gene TRBJ2-1; the match to TRBD2 covers 11 bases. The V and J ends lost 7 bases and 9 bases, in that order; junction bases with no gene match: 8. This CDR3 spans 14 amino acids. Germline V gene data show CDR1 as MGHRA and CDR2 as YSYEKL. This chain's CDR3 is CASTTSGGNSEQFF. In DNA form, the CDR3 reads TGCGCCAGCACTACTAGCGGGGGTAATAGTGAGCAGTTCTTC.

This clonotype appeared many times. The V and J genes are TRBV4-2 and TRBJ2-2; D assignment may be TRBD1 or TRBD2 (6 bases each). Looked up from germline, CDR1 is LGHNA and CDR2 is YNFKEQ. V was pared by 4 bases and J by 7 bases, with 13 bases between. The CDR3 has 14 amino acids. In nucleotides, the CDR3 is TGTGCCAGCAGCCGTCGAGGGGGGAGCGGGGAGCTGTTTTTT. Amino acids: CASSRRGGSGELFF.

This clonotype was picked up many times. The rearrangement joins TRBV12-3 or TRBV12-4 to TRBJ2-1; D remains unclear. The CDR3 consists of 13 residues. V was pared by 1 base and J by 10 bases, with 11 bases between. CDR3 bases: TGTGCCAGCAGTTTAGGTGTGGGCCACGAGCAGTTCTTC. It specifies CASSLGVGHEQFF.

This clonotype was picked up many times. This chain joins TRBV4-1 and TRBJ1-3; D is uncertain. The CDR3 has 15 amino acids. The germline V gene encodes CDR1 MGHRA and CDR2 YSYEKL. V lost 0 bases and J 1 base, leaving 7 bases between the germline ends. CDR3 sequence (DNA): TGCGCCAGCAGCCAAGAGGGTGTTTCTGGAAACACCATATATTTT. It translates to CASSQEGVSGNTIYF.

This clonotype was seen repeatedly, ten times or more. The chain is built from TRBV7-2 and TRBJ2-5; D possibly matches TRBD1 or TRBD2 (6 bases each). CDR3 length: 14 residues. Trimming left V 5 bases short and J 5 bases short, with 15 bases between. Germline CDR1 reads SGHTA; CDR2 reads FQGNSA. The CDR3 loop is CASSTNRGRETQYF. The CDR3 coding sequence is TGTGCCAGCAGCACCAACCGGGGGCGGGAGACCCAGTACTTC. Looking up the rest from reference TRBV7-2 and TRBJ2-5 gives the full variable domain: GAGVSQSPSNKVTEKGKDVELRCDPISGHTALYWYRQSLGQGLEFLIYFQGNSAPDKSGLPSDRFSAERTGGSVSTLTIQRTQQEDSAVYLCASSTNRGRETQYFGPGTRLLVL.

This clonotype was detected a few times. This chain's CDR3 is CSAGTSGGAYNEQFF. The CDR3 nucleotides are TGCAGTGCTGGGACTAGCGGGGGGGCGTACAATGAGCAGTTCTTC. The chain combines TRBV20-1 with TRBJ2-1; 16 nucleotides agree with TRBD2. Unmatched junction bases numbered 2, after V lost 5 bases and J lost 4 bases. This CDR3 contains 15 residues. Germline V lookup: CDR1 DFQATT, CDR2 SNEGSKA (reference sequence).

Many counts were recorded for this clonotype. This chain joins TRBV12-3 or TRBV12-4 and TRBJ2-7; tentatively, D is TRBD1 (6 bases). The CDR3 contains 15 residues. Trimming stripped 2 bases from V and 0 bases from J, with 11 bases between. The CDR3 protein is CASSLRGGSSYEQYF. CDR3 in DNA: TGTGCCAGCAGTTTAAGAGGGGGAAGCTCCTACGAGCAGTACTTC.

This clonotype was counted ten times or more. The gene calls are TRBV4-1 and TRBJ1-1, with a tentative D call TRBD1 (5 bases). V lost 1 base and J 3 bases, leaving 12 bases between the germline ends. The length of the CDR3 is 15 residues. Germline V CDR1 and CDR2: MGHRA, YSYEKL. The CDR3 region is CASSQVVRGDTEAFF. The CDR3 DNA sequence: TGCGCCAGCAGCCAAGTGGTTCGGGGGGACACTGAAGCTTTCTTT.

J is TRBJ2-2 and V is TRBV9, with D tentatively TRBD2 (5 bases). Per the germline V gene, CDR1 is SGDLS and CDR2 is YYNGEE. The V end lost 3 bases, the J end lost 6 bases, and 21 bases lay between the germline ends. This CDR3 is 17 amino acids long. CDR3 region: CASSASGQMPMAGELFF. The CDR3 DNA sequence: TGTGCCAGCAGCGCCAGCGGCCAGATGCCGATGGCCGGGGAGCTGTTTTTT.

Comments on this clonotype: It may be a read error: a sequence one base away is much more abundant. V is TRBV7-9 and J is TRBJ2-1; D remains unclear. This CDR3 has 12 amino acids. V lost 3 bases and J 9 bases, leaving 9 bases between the germline ends. CDR1 and CDR2 (germline): SEHNR, FQNEAQ (reference sequence). The CDR3 DNA reads TGTGCCAGCAGCTTCATCATGGCTGAGCAGTTCTTC. Amino acid sequence: CASSFIMAEQFF. The full variable domain, in which reference TRBV7-9 and TRBJ2-1 provide the parts outside the CDR3, is DTGVSQNPRHKITKRGQNVTFRCDPISEHNRLYWYRQTLGQGPEFLTYFQNEAQLEKSRLLSDRFSAERPKGSFSTLEIQRTEQGDSAMYLCASSFIMAEQFFGPGTRLTVL.

This clonotype was counted at least ten times. The chain employs TRBV12-3 or TRBV12-4 and TRBJ1-3, with D uncertain. V was pared by 6 bases and J by 4 bases, with 16 bases between. The CDR3 has 15 residues. CDR3 protein: CASRGQTLLGNTIYF. Written as DNA, the CDR3 is TGTGCCAGCAGGGGCCAGACTTTACTCGGAAACACCATATATTTT.

The chain links TRBV10-3 to TRBJ2-7, with D tentatively TRBD2 (6 bases). CDR1 ENHRY and CDR2 SYGVKD come from the germline V gene. The CDR3 is made up of 16 amino acids. Trimming shortened V by 3 bases and J by 1 base, and 16 bases separated the two germline ends. The CDR3 spells CAISDPDGGVSYEQYF. Here the CDR3 DNA reads TGTGCCATCAGTGATCCGGACGGAGGGGTTTCCTACGAGCAGTACTTC.

The chain uses TRBV28 and TRBJ1-4; D is unclear. The V end lost 6 bases, the J end lost 8 bases, and 13 bases lay between the germline ends. The CDR3 has 13 residues. In germline, CDR1 is MDHEN, CDR2 SYDVKM. The DNA for the CDR3 is TGTGCCAGCAGCCGTGGACGGTACGAAAAACTGTTTTTT. It specifies CASSRGRYEKLFF.

The chain couples TRBV20-1 to TRBJ2-1, with 11 positions matching TRBD2. Trimming at V came to 4 bases and at J to 6 bases, leaving 2 bases not matched to a gene. This CDR3 comprises 13 residues. Germline CDR1 DFQATT, CDR2 SNEGSKA (reference sequence). CDR3 DNA sequence: TGCAGTGCTACCGGACTAGCGGGCAATGAGCAGTTCTTC. Translating it yields CSATGLAGNEQFF.

This clonotype has a count of ten or more. The chain recombines TRBV12-3 or TRBV12-4 with TRBJ1-1; D perhaps matches TRBD1 (6 bases). This CDR3 comprises 13 residues. Trimming removed 6 bases from V and 1 base from J, with 9 bases in between. CDR3 DNA: TGTGCCAGCAGAGGGGGGGGGAACACTGAAGCTTTCTTT. Its protein product is CASRGGGNTEAFF.

The chain employs TRBV7-9 and TRBJ1-4, with 9 bases matching TRBD1. V lost 5 bases and J lost 7; bases outside the gene matches: 11. This CDR3 region has 16 residues. Germline loops: CDR1 SEHNR, CDR2 FQNEAQ (reference sequence). CDR3 in amino acids: CASSRPGQGPAEKLFF. Written as DNA, the CDR3 is TGTGCCAGCAGCAGACCGGGACAGGGTCCCGCTGAAAAACTGTTTTTT.

Many counts were recorded for this clonotype. The chain has TRBV11-1 and TRBJ2-1; possible D gene TRBD1, 5 bases. Trimming left V 3 bases short and J 8 bases short, with 11 bases between. The V gene's germline CDR1 is SGHAT and CDR2 FQDESV (reference sequence). The length of the CDR3 is 13 residues. CDR3 loop: CASSLGPRDEQFF. For the CDR3, the DNA is TGTGCCAGCAGCTTGGGGCCTAGGGATGAGCAGTTCTTC.

This clonotype was counted ten times or more. This chain joins TRBV11-3 and TRBJ1-1; D is undetermined. The CDR3 loop spans 18 amino acids. The germline V gene encodes CDR1 SGHNT and CDR2 YENEEA. V dropped 1 base and J dropped 1 base, with 19 bases sitting between them. The CDR3 here is CASSLGPGLGRPNTEAFF. In DNA form, the CDR3 reads TGTGCCAGCAGCTTAGGTCCGGGTTTGGGGAGACCGAACACTGAAGCTTTCTTT.

This clonotype was recorded at least ten times. This chain uses TRBV20-1 with TRBJ2-3; possibly TRBD1 for D (5 bases). V was shortened by 5 bases and J by 2 bases, with 11 bases between the two germline ends. Germline lookup yields CDR1 DFQATT and CDR2 SNEGSKA (reference sequence). There are 13 residues in the CDR3. The CDR3 loop is CSARVGVTDTQYF. The CDR3 coding sequence is TGCAGTGCTCGGGTAGGGGTCACAGATACGCAGTATTTT.

Ten or more counts support this clonotype. The chain has TRBV29-1 and TRBJ1-1, with D perhaps matching TRBD1 (5 bases). In germline, CDR1 is SQVTM, CDR2 ANQGSEA. The V gene lost 6 bases and the J gene lost 0 bases, with 17 bases spanning the gap. The length of the CDR3 is 15 residues. As DNA, the CDR3 is TGCAGCGTCCTTCTTGGGGCCGCGGTGAACACTGAAGCTTTCTTT. This codes for CSVLLGAAVNTEAFF.

This clonotype came up a few times. V gene TRBV7-2 combines with J gene TRBJ2-3; 10 bases fit TRBD2. V was pared by 6 bases and J by 2 bases, with 5 bases of the junction left unmatched. CDR1 and CDR2 from the germline V gene are SGHTA and FQGNSA. This CDR3 region has 15 residues. The chain's CDR3 is CASSPSGGPTDTQYF. In DNA, the CDR3 is TGTGCCAGCAGTCCTAGCGGGGGACCCACAGATACGCAGTATTTT.

There are many counts of this clonotype. This chain joins TRBV7-9 and TRBJ1-1; possible D gene TRBD1, 6 bases. Germline V lookup: CDR1 SEHNR, CDR2 FQNEAQ (reference sequence). With 1 base removed from V and 6 bases from J, the gap between germline ends came to 15 bases. The CDR3 is made up of 15 amino acids. This chain's CDR3 is CASSLGSGTPPEAFF. In DNA, the CDR3 is TGTGCCAGCAGCTTAGGATCGGGGACACCCCCTGAAGCTTTCTTT.

A remark on this clonotype: A clone one base away is much larger, so this may be a read error. This chain connects TRBV12-3 or TRBV12-4 to TRBJ2-3; 8 bases are shared with TRBD1. CDR3 size: 15 residues. For the CDR3, the DNA is TGTGCCGGCAGCCTGACAGGGGTTAGGGCAGATACGCAGTATTTT. Amino acids: CAGSLTGVRADTQYF.

This clonotype was seen repeatedly, ten times or more. The V call is TRBV28, the J call TRBJ2-3; 8 bases line up with TRBD1. The CDR3 spans 15 residues. Germline-derived CDR1 and CDR2 are MDHEN and SYDVKM. Trimming took 6 bases from V and 4 from J; bases not matched to a gene: 9. CDR3 region: CASSRRTGIADTQYF. The CDR3 DNA reads as TGTGCCAGCAGCCGCCGGACAGGGATCGCAGATACGCAGTATTTT.

J is TRBJ2-1 and V is TRBV12-3 or TRBV12-4, with 7 nucleotides matching TRBD2. With V trimmed by 2 bases and J by 6 bases, 7 bases remained unmatched. This CDR3 comprises 15 residues. This chain's CDR3 is CASSLPSGALNEQFF. CDR3 nucleotides: TGTGCCAGCAGTTTACCCAGCGGGGCTCTCAATGAGCAGTTCTTC.

This clonotype was counted many times. The rearrangement joins TRBV2 to TRBJ2-3, with D perhaps TRBD2 (6 bases). Germline V gene data show CDR1 as SNHLY and CDR2 as FYNNEI. This CDR3 is built from 15 residues. V lost 2 bases and J lost 4, with 13 bases in between. For the CDR3, the DNA is TGTGCCAGCAGTGAACTACGGGGGAGCGCAGATACGCAGTATTTT. It encodes CASSELRGSADTQYF.

This clonotype was seen repeatedly, ten times or more. This sequence joins TRBV4-2 and TRBJ1-5, with TRBD1 matching over 12 bases. The germline V gene has CDR1 LGHNA and CDR2 YNFKEQ. The CDR3 spans 16 residues. V shed 0 bases, J shed 7 bases, and the junction held 4 bases outside the gene matches. The chain's CDR3 is CASSQDGTGGGQPQHF. Written as DNA, the CDR3 is TGTGCCAGCAGCCAAGATGGGACAGGGGGCGGGCAGCCCCAGCATTTT.